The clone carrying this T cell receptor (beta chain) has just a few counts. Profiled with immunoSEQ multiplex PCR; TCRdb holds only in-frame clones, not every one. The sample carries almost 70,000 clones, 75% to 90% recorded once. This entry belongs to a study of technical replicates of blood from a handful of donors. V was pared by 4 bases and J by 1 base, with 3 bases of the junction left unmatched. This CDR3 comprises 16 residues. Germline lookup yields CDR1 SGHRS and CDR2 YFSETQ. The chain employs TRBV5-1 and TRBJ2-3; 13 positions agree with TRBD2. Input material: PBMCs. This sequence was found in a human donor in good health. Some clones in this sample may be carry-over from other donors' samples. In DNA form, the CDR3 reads TGCGCCAGCAGCGGGGGGACTAGCGGGGGCACAGATACGCAGTATTTT. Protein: CASSGGTSGGTDTQYF.